This is a list of T cell receptor beta chains from one sample in a study of metastatic and nonmetastatic thyroid tumors. MiXCR reprocessed the PCR reads for TCRdb. The table shows around 20,000 clones, with around a quarter occurring only once. The specimen was tumor tissue. The receptors stem from a female donor with papillary thyroid cancer or a benign thyroid nodule (not recorded which). Some clones in this sample may be carry-over from other donors' samples. The CDR3 runs from the conserved cysteine through the conserved F or W. The order of the fields is V gene, J gene, clone size, D gene, CDR3 DNA, CDR3 protein. The D gene is left open where the match is weak. Expanded clones get a size class; other rows say once, few or many, or leave the size out.

TRBV3-1	TRBJ2-6	many	-	TGTGCCAGCAGCCCCCGCAGCCACTTTAGCTCTGGGGCCAACGTCCTGACTTTC	CASSPRSHFSSGANVLTF
TRBV5-1	TRBJ2-1	many	-	TGCGCCAGCAGCTTCTCCAGGGGCAGGTCCTACAATGAGCAGTTCTTC	CASSFSRGRSYNEQFF
TRBV12-3/TRBV12-4	TRBJ2-7	few	-	TGTGCCAGCGGGAGGAGGGGGGGTTCCTACGAGCAGTACTTC	CASGRRGGSYEQYF
TRBV14	TRBJ2-6	many	-	TGTGCCAGCAGCCAAGGGGGCTACTCTGGGGCCAACGTCCTGACTTTC	CASSQGGYSGANVLTF
TRBV10-1	TRBJ2-1	-	TRBD2	TGCGCCAGCAGCCGGGGGGGTAAAACCTACAATGAGCAGTTCTTC	CASSRGGKTYNEQFF
TRBV5-5	TRBJ2-7	many	-	TGTGCCAGCAGCTTAGCGGGCCTACCACCAGCGTACTTC	CASSLAGLPPAYF
TRBV28	TRBJ1-5	-	TRBD1	TGTGCCAGCAGTTTATATTCTGGCCAGGGGGCACAGCCCCAGCATTTT	CASSLYSGQGAQPQHF
TRBV5-6	TRBJ2-1	many	TRBD2	TGTGCCAGCAGCGTACCGGGACTAGCGGACAATGAGCAGTTCTTC	CASSVPGLADNEQFF
TRBV9	TRBJ2-2	many	-	TGTGCCAGCAGCGTTAGTGGGGCAAACACCGGGGAGCTGTTTTTT	CASSVSGANTGELFF
TRBV7-8	TRBJ1-5	many	-	TGTGCCAGCAGCGCCCCCACAGGGTACAATCAGCCCCAGCATTTT	CASSAPTGYNQPQHF
TRBV2	TRBJ1-1	-	TRBD1	TGTGCCAACCAGTTTACAGGGGAAACTGAAGCTTTCTTT	CANQFTGETEAFF
TRBV30	TRBJ2-7	-	-	TGTGCCTGGACCCTAATGGGGCACTCCGGGGTCGAGCAGTACTTC	CAWTLMGHSGVEQYF
TRBV5-4	TRBJ1-2	-	-	TGTGCCAGCAGCTTGGGGGGGATATTAAACTATGGCTACACCTTC	CASSLGGILNYGYTF
TRBV6-1	TRBJ1-5	many	-	TGTGCCACTCAGACGTACTTTAGCAATCAGCCCCAGCATTTT	CATQTYFSNQPQHF
TRBV5-5	TRBJ1-4	many	-	TGTGCCAGCAGCCGGGACGTCGGAGCAAGGGGTGAAAAACTGTTTTTT	CASSRDVGARGEKLFF
TRBV20-1	TRBJ2-7	-	-	TGCAGTGCTAGAGATCTTGGGGACTCCGCGACGTCCAGGATGAGCTACGAGCAGTACTTC	CSARDLGDSATSRMSYEQYF
TRBV4-1	TRBJ2-1	many	-	TGCGCCAGCAGCCCCCGATGGGGGTCCTACAATGAGCAGTTCTTC	CASSPRWGSYNEQFF
TRBV11-2	TRBJ1-4	many	TRBD1	TGTGCCAGCAGCTCCCGGGACAGGGGGCTTACTAATGAAAAACTGTTTTTT	CASSSRDRGLTNEKLFF
TRBV20-1	TRBJ2-5	many	-	TGCAGTGCTAGCAGGCAGGGCTTCCAAGAGACCCAGTACTTC	CSASRQGFQETQYF
TRBV7-8	TRBJ1-6	many	TRBD1	TGTGCCAGCAGCAAGACAGGGGATAATTCACCCCTCCACTTT	CASSKTGDNSPLHF
TRBV6-5	TRBJ2-7	few	-	TGTGCCAGCAGTTACGGGGTTGGCGAGCATTACTTC	CASSYGVGEHYF
TRBV6-1	TRBJ1-3	-	-	TGTGCCAGCAGTGGCGGGGGGGATGGAAACACCATATATTTT	CASSGGGDGNTIYF
TRBV28	TRBJ1-2	few	-	TGTGCCAGCAGTTTATGGGGCGTGTCGGATACTACTAACTATTGCTACACCTTC	CASSLWGVSDTTNYCYTF
TRBV3-1	TRBJ2-1	many	-	TGTGCCAGCAGTCTTGCGATAGCGGCCTACAATGAGCAGTTCTTC	CASSLAIAAYNEQFF
TRBV7-2	TRBJ2-1	-	-	TGTGCCAGCAGCACTCGACTATCGGTAGGGGTACACTCCTACAATGAGCAGTTCTTC	CASSTRLSVGVHSYNEQFF
TRBV28	TRBJ1-5	few	-	TGTGCCAGCAGTTTCCCACTAGGAGATAGCAATCAGCCCCAGCATTTT	CASSFPLGDSNQPQHF
TRBV27	TRBJ2-3	-	TRBD1	TGTGCCACCGGGCCAAGGGACAGGGGGCTGGTGGACACAGATACGCAGTATTTT	CATGPRDRGLVDTDTQYF
TRBV6-1	TRBJ2-7	few	-	TGTGCCAGCAGTGAGGGGAGGACAGGTCCCTACGAGCAGTACTTC	CASSEGRTGPYEQYF
TRBV10-3	TRBJ2-1	few	TRBD2	TGTGCCATCAGCCTGGGACTAGCGGGAGGTAATGAGCAGTTCTTC	CAISLGLAGGNEQFF
TRBV14	TRBJ2-7	many	TRBD2	TGTGCCAGCAGCCAAGATGGTCTACTAGCGGGCCCCTACGAGCAGTACTTC	CASSQDGLLAGPYEQYF
TRBV20-1	TRBJ1-2	many	-	TGCAGTGCTAGAGATGGCAGCGGGGGCTATGGCTACACCTTC	CSARDGSGGYGYTF